Following are 13 T cell receptor beta chains from one sample sequenced in a study of cytomegalovirus exposure and HLA in healthy donors. With 60 Vbeta and 13 Jbeta primers, the PCR was carried out. Sequenced by immunoSEQ multiplex PCR; TCRdb stores in-frame clones only, minus some. The sample contains approximately 110,000 clones, about 81% of which appear only once. The sample was PBMCs. These receptor sequences come from a woman aged 25 to 39 in good health and CMV-seronegative.

V and J are TRBV6-6 and TRBJ1-5; D possibly corresponds to TRBD1 (6 bases). From germline, CDR1 is MNHNY and CDR2 SVGAGI (reference sequence). The CDR3 loop spans 15 amino acids. V lost 0 bases to trimming and J lost 3 bases, with 9 bases between them. The CDR3 sequence is CASSYSGQDNQPQHF. In DNA, the CDR3 is TGTGCCAGCAGTTACTCGGGACAAGACAATCAGCCCCAGCATTTT.

This clone was seen a handful of times. The V and J genes are TRBV4-1 and TRBJ1-6; TRBD1 agrees at 8 bases. This CDR3 contains 17 residues. The junction had 11 bases not matched to a gene; V was cut back by 1 base and J by 9 bases. Germline V CDR1 and CDR2: MGHRA, YSYEKL. The CDR3 here is CASSQGWGQGALSPLHF. The CDR3, as DNA: TGCGCCAGCAGCCAAGGGTGGGGGCAGGGGGCGCTTTCACCCCTCCACTTT.

The rearrangement links TRBV9 to TRBJ1-4; TRBD1 matches at 7 bases. The V segment lost 2 bases and the J segment 4 bases; nucleotides outside the gene matches: 5. Per germline, CDR1 SGDLS and CDR2 YYNGEE. The CDR3 runs to 15 residues. This chain's CDR3 is CASSVAGTVNEKLFF. The CDR3 nucleotides are TGTGCCAGCAGCGTCGCCGGGACAGTTAATGAAAAACTGTTTTTT. The full variable domain, rest sourced from reference TRBV9 and TRBJ1-4, is DSGVTQTPKHLITATGQRVTLRCSPRSGDLSVYWYQQSLDQGLQFLIQYYNGEERAKGNILERFSAQQFPDLHSELNLSSLELGDSALYFCASSVAGTVNEKLFFGSGTQLSVL.

This clone has just one count. The genes are TRBV2 and TRBJ2-1, with D perhaps TRBD1 (6 bases). The germline V gene has CDR1 SNHLY and CDR2 FYNNEI. The CDR3 has 13 amino acids. With 4 bases removed from V and 9 bases from J, the gap between germline ends came to 13 bases. The CDR3 reads CASSGDIGSEQFF. The DNA for the CDR3 is TGTGCCAGCAGTGGGGACATAGGGTCTGAGCAGTTCTTC.

Comments on this clone: A single base is all that separates this from a far larger clone, so a read error is likely. The same CDR3 also results from other DNA sequences found in this sample. CDR3 sequence reads: CASSVLAGGTDTQYF. The CDR3 coding sequence is TGTGCCAGCAGTGTACTAGCGGGGGGCACAGATACACAGTATTTT. The chain couples TRBV6-4 to TRBJ2-3, with TRBD2 identical over 12 bases. There are 15 residues in the CDR3. Germline lookup yields CDR1 MRHNA and CDR2 SNTAGT.

The chain has TRBV19 and TRBJ2-1; TRBD2 matches 8 bases. From germline, CDR1 is LNHDA and CDR2 SQIVND (reference sequence). CDR3 length: 15 residues. V lost 6 bases to trimming and J lost 8 bases; unmatched junction nucleotides: 12. CDR3 sequence: CASRTGTRTGHEQFF. CDR3 nucleotide sequence: TGTGCCAGTAGGACCGGGACTAGGACGGGGCATGAGCAGTTCTTC.

This clone was counted once. The gene calls are TRBV18 and TRBJ2-7, with 11 nucleotides matching TRBD2. CDR3 size: 18 residues. Germline V lookup: CDR1 KGHSH, CDR2 LQKENI. V lost 3 bases and J lost 0; bases outside the gene matches: 10. CDR3 amino acids: CASSPPLTSGISSYEQYF. Here the CDR3 DNA reads TGTGCCAGCTCACCCCCACTGACTAGCGGGATCAGCTCCTACGAGCAGTACTTC.

V is TRBV5-4 and J is TRBJ2-7; D gene unclear. V lost 0 bases and J 0 bases, leaving 10 bases between the germline ends. CDR3 size: 15 residues. Germline V CDR1 and CDR2: SGHNT, YYREEE (reference sequence). The CDR3 DNA follows: TGTGCCAGCAGCTTGGAGCCAGGTAGCTCCTACGAGCAGTACTTC. Encoded protein: CASSLEPGSSYEQYF.

The chain employs TRBV11-2 and TRBJ1-5; 7 nucleotides line up with TRBD1. The CDR3 consists of 15 residues. Trimming cost V 5 bases and J 2 bases; bases outside gene matches: 6. From germline, CDR1 is SGHAT and CDR2 FQNNGV. CDR3 bases: TGTGCCAGCAGCGTACAGGGGTTGCGCAATCAGCCCCAGCATTTT. Translating gives CASSVQGLRNQPQHF.

This clone occurred a few times. The chain is built from TRBV4-3 and TRBJ2-1; 9 nucleotides align to TRBD1. In germline, CDR1 is LGHNA, CDR2 YSLEER. The CDR3 extends over 14 amino acids. V dropped 4 bases and J dropped 7; count of bases not matched to a gene: 5. This CDR3 reads CASSPGTGTNEQFF. The CDR3 DNA reads TGCGCCAGCAGCCCCGGGACAGGGACTAATGAGCAGTTCTTC.

Comment on this clone: Within the sample, other DNA sequences also encode this same CDR3. This rearrangement joins TRBV5-6 to TRBJ2-3; 8 bases match TRBD1. Germline CDR1 is SGHDT and CDR2 is YYEEEE. V shed 0 bases, J shed 4 bases, and the junction held 4 bases outside the gene matches. The CDR3 contains 15 residues. CDR3 protein: CASSLGRTGSDTQYF. The CDR3, as DNA: TGTGCCAGCAGCTTGGGCAGGACAGGGTCAGATACGCAGTATTTT.

This clone showed up just once. The chain links TRBV18 to TRBJ2-5; D gene uncertain. Trimming shortened V by 2 bases and J by 4 bases, and 8 bases separated the two germline ends. The germline gives CDR1 KGHSH, CDR2 LQKENI. The CDR3 length is 13 residues. CDR3 sequence reads: CASSPAEVETQYF. In DNA, the CDR3 is TGTGCCAGCTCACCAGCAGAGGTAGAGACCCAGTACTTC.

This sequence joins TRBV5-1 and TRBJ1-1; no definite D call. Germline V gives CDR1 SGHRS, CDR2 YFSETQ. The CDR3 is made up of 11 amino acids. Trimming took off 6 bases at V and 1 base at J, with 4 bases between the two ends. In DNA, the CDR3 is TGCGCCAGCATGGCGAACACTGAAGCTTTCTTT. This translates into CASMANTEAFF.